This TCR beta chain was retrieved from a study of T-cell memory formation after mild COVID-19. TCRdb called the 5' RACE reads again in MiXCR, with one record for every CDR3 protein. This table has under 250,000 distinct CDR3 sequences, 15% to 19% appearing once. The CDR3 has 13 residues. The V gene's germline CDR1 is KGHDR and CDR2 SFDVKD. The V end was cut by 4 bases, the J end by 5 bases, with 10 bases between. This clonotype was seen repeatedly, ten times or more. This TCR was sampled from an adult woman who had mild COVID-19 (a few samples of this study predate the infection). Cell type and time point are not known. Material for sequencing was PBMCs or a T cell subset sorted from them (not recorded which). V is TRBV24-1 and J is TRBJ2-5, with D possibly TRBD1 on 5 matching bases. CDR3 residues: CATSEPGMETQYF. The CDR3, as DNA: TGTGCCACCAGTGAACCAGGGATGGAGACCCAGTACTTC.